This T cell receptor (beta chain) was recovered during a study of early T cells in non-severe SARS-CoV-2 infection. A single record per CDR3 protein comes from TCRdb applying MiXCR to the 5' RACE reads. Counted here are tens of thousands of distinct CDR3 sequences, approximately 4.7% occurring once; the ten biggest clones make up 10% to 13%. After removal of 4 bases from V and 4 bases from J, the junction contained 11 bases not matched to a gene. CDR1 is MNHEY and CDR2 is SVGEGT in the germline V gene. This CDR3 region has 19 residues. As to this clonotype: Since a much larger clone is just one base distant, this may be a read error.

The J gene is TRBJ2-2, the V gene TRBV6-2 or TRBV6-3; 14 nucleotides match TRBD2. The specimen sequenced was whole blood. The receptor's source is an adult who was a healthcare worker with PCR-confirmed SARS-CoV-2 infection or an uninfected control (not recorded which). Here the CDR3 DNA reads TGTGCCAGCAGTTTCATCACAGGGACTAGCGGGAGAGGCACCGGGGAGCTGTTTTTT. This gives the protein CASSFITGTSGRGTGELFF.